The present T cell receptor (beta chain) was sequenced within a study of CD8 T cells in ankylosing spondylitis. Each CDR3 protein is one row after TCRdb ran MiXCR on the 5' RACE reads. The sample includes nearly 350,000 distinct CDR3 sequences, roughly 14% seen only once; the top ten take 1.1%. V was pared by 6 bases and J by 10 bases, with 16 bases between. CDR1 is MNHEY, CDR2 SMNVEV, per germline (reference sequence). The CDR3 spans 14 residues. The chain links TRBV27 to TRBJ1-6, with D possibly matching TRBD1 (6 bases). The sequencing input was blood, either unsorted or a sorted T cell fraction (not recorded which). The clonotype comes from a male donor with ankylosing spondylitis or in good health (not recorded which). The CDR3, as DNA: TGTGCCAGCAGGGGCGGGGGGCTTAGATCACCCCTCCACTTT. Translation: CASRGGGLRSPLHF.